This T cell receptor beta chain was recovered during a study of T cell responses to AZD1222 COVID-19 vaccine. Study results and limitations: Increases in Spike-specific TCR breadth and depth were seen after two AZD1222 doses. In all cases, repertoires were sampled only after the peak T cell response.

Regarding this clone: What it binds is unknown.

CDR1 and CDR2 from the germline V gene are KGHSH and LQKENI. This CDR3 has 15 amino acids. V was shortened by 3 bases and J by 5 bases, with 11 bases between the two germline ends. Profiled with immunoSEQ multiplex PCR; TCRdb holds only in-frame clones, not every one. Here the sample spans tens of thousands of clones, about 86% being singletons. The sample consisted of peripheral blood, taken on day 0 of AZD1222 vaccination. This receptor was taken from an adult in good health. The chain uses TRBV18 and TRBJ1-6; unclear D gene. As DNA, the CDR3 is TGTGCCAGCTCACCCCAGAAGGCTGATAATTCACCCCTCCACTTT. Residues: CASSPQKADNSPLHF.